This TCR beta chain stems from a study of human T cells and chemical hapten exposure. Time point denoted: patch test 1, 2 weeks after DPC sensitization. Treatment noted: therapeutic diphenylcyclopropenone sensitization with weekly scalp DPC. With 6 bases clipped from V and 5 bases from J, the junction kept 16 bases outside the gene matches. CDR3 length: 17 amino acids. The germline V gene has CDR1 MNHGY and CDR2 SAAAGT. TCRdb called the RACE reads again in MiXCR, with one record for every CDR3 protein. Here the sample spans some 180,000 distinct CDR3 sequences, about 22% being singletons. This sequence originates from a woman in her forties or fifties with alopecia areata. Some clones in this sample may be carry-over from other donors' samples. J is TRBJ1-5 and V is TRBV6-8; 7 bases map to TRBD1. The material was whole blood, obtained in connection with sensitization to the hapten diphenylcyclopropenone (DPC). The CDR3 is CASRPGTEPLRHQPQHF. In nucleotides, the CDR3 is TGTGCCAGCAGACCTGGGACAGAACCATTGCGGCATCAGCCCCAGCATTTT.